One and the same sample provided the 10 T cell receptor beta chains below, sequenced in a study of cytomegalovirus exposure and HLA in healthy donors. The PCR made use of 60 Vbeta and 13 Jbeta primers. Sequencing was performed with immunoSEQ multiplex PCR; in TCRdb, only in-frame clones are kept and a portion is missing. The sample includes fewer than 150,000 clones, over 60% of them seen just once. The sample comprised PBMCs. These receptor sequences come from a man in his forties or fifties in good health and CMV-seropositive.

In its sample, this clone was seen once. V gene TRBV6-1 combines with J gene TRBJ2-2; 13 bases are shared with TRBD2. This CDR3 region has 16 residues. The V segment lost 4 bases and the J segment 5 bases; nucleotides outside the gene matches: 4. Per germline, CDR1 MNHNS and CDR2 SASEGT. CDR3 in amino acids: CASSAGTSGITGELFF. In nucleotides, the CDR3 is TGTGCCAGCAGTGCCGGGACTAGCGGGATTACCGGGGAGCTGTTTTTT.

This clone was counted a few times. J is TRBJ2-1 and V is TRBV6-6, with D maybe TRBD2 (6 bases). The CDR3 sequence is 13 residues long. Germline V gene data show CDR1 as MNHNY and CDR2 as SVGAGI (reference sequence). Trimming pared 6 bases from V and 9 bases from J, leaving 15 bases between. CDR3 nucleotide sequence: TGTGCCAGCAGCTTCGGGACTCGTAGTGAGCAGTTCTTC. Translation gives CASSFGTRSEQFF.

The rearrangement uses TRBV7-2 and TRBJ2-5, with 9 bases lining up with TRBD1. This CDR3 has 15 residues. Germline lookup yields CDR1 SGHTA and CDR2 FQGNSA. The ends lost 1 base at V and 5 bases at J; junction bases unmatched: 5. DNA for the CDR3: TGTGCCAGCAGCTTAGACGGACAGGGGAGCGAGACCCAGTACTTC. It specifies CASSLDGQGSETQYF.

This chain links TRBV5-1 with TRBJ2-5; no clear D. The germline V and J ends were trimmed by 0 bases and 4 bases, with 13 bases remaining between them. The CDR3 loop spans 15 amino acids. Germline V CDR1 and CDR2: SGHRS, YFSETQ. CDR3 residues: CASSLAQVIGETQYF. CDR3 sequence (DNA): TGCGCCAGCAGCTTGGCGCAGGTTATAGGAGAGACCCAGTACTTC.

The chain carries TRBV9 and TRBJ2-1; TRBD2 aligns across 16 bases. The CDR3 runs to 18 residues. Trimming cost V 0 bases and J 5 bases; bases outside gene matches: 5. Germline CDR1 reads SGDLS; CDR2 reads YYNGEE. CDR3 in amino acids: CASSVGWGTSGRDNEQFF. The CDR3 nucleotides are TGTGCCAGCAGCGTAGGGTGGGGGACTAGCGGGAGGGACAATGAGCAGTTCTTC.

CDR3 nucleotides: TGTGCCAGTAGTTCATCCCACGGGACAATTTTTTCACCCCTCCACTTT. Translating gives CASSSSHGTIFSPLHF. The chain uses TRBV19 and TRBJ1-6, with D possibly being TRBD1 (6 bases). This CDR3 has 16 residues. V was cut by 5 bases and J by 9 bases, with 20 bases left in between. In germline, CDR1 is LNHDA, CDR2 SQIVND (reference sequence).

The rearrangement links TRBV28 to TRBJ2-7; a possible D gene is TRBD2 (7 bases). Germline V lookup: CDR1 MDHEN, CDR2 SYDVKM. The V and J ends lost 11 bases and 2 bases respectively, with 16 bases between them. The CDR3 consists of 13 residues. CDR3 amino acids: CASQKGGPYEQYF. The CDR3 coding sequence is TGTGCCTCCCAGAAGGGGGGGCCCTACGAGCAGTACTTC.

J is TRBJ2-7 and V is TRBV7-2, with 9 bases that match TRBD2. The junction had 5 bases not matched to a gene; V was cut back by 5 bases and J by 0 bases. The CDR3 consists of 15 residues. CDR1 is SGHTA, CDR2 FQGNSA, per germline. The CDR3 region has the DNA TGTGCCAGCAGCCCGAGGACTAGCGCCTCCTACGAGCAGTACTTC. Translating it yields CASSPRTSASYEQYF.

The chain uses TRBV29-1 and TRBJ1-3; 7 bases map to TRBD1. The CDR3 is 12 residues long. CDR1 and CDR2 from the germline V gene are SQVTM and ANQGSEA. The V and J ends lost 4 bases and 7 bases, in that order; junction bases with no gene match: 4. The CDR3 DNA reads TGCAGCGTTGTACAGGGGACCAACACCATATATTTT. This encodes CSVVQGTNTIYF.

V and J are TRBV18 and TRBJ2-2; 7 bases agree with TRBD2. The CDR3 sequence is 16 residues long. The ends lost 3 bases at V and 0 bases at J; junction bases unmatched: 4. The germline gives CDR1 KGHSH, CDR2 LQKENI. CDR3 region: CASSPLSGPNTGELFF. CDR3 DNA: TGTGCCAGCTCACCCCTTAGCGGGCCGAACACCGGGGAGCTGTTTTTT.